Listed here are 26 T cell receptor beta chains from one sample, sequenced in a study of cytomegalovirus exposure and HLA in healthy donors. PCR was performed using 60 Vbeta and 13 Jbeta primers. Repertoires were generated with immunoSEQ multiplex PCR, while TCRdb's copy carries only in-frame clones and drops some. Seen here are 250,000 to 350,000 clones, about 80% observed once, and the top ten hold 0.3%. Sample: PBMCs. All receptors come from a girl aged 2 to 10 in good health and CMV-seronegative.

The V and J genes are TRBV5-1 and TRBJ2-3; D is perhaps TRBD1 (5 bases). V was cut by 0 bases and J by 1 base, with 9 bases left in between. This CDR3 is built from 15 residues. CDR1 and CDR2 from the germline V gene are SGHRS and YFSETQ. This chain's CDR3 is CASSLGGRGTDTQYF. Written as DNA, the CDR3 is TGCGCCAGCAGCTTGGGGGGCCGGGGCACAGATACGCAGTATTTT.

This clone showed up just once. J is TRBJ1-2 and V is TRBV7-3, with 9 bases aligning to TRBD1. CDR3 length: 14 residues. With V trimmed by 5 bases and J by 3 bases, 4 bases remained unmatched. Germline CDR1 is SGHTA and CDR2 is FQGTGA. The chain's CDR3 is CASSPTGGHYGYTF. The DNA for the CDR3 is TGTGCCAGCAGCCCCACAGGGGGCCACTATGGCTACACCTTC.

This clone was seen more than once but under ten times. This chain joins TRBV6-5 and TRBJ1-1; TRBD1 matches 9 bases. This CDR3 has 13 residues. V lost 2 bases, J lost 7 bases, and 2 bases stayed unmatched. Per the germline V gene, CDR1 is MNHEY and CDR2 is SVGAGI. The CDR3 DNA follows: TGTGCCAGCAGTTACGCGACAGGGGGTGAAGCTTTCTTT. Translation gives CASSYATGGEAFF.

The J gene is TRBJ1-5, the V gene TRBV30; tentatively, D is TRBD1 (5 bases). Germline assignment: CDR1 GTSNPN and CDR2 SVGIG (reference sequence). The CDR3 runs to 15 residues. With 2 bases removed from V and 4 bases from J, the gap between germline ends came to 15 bases. The CDR3: CAWSQEGTVNQPQHF. In DNA, the CDR3 is TGTGCCTGGAGTCAGGAGGGGACCGTGAATCAGCCCCAGCATTTT.

The table lists this clone with many counts. The V gene is TRBV10-3, the J gene TRBJ1-2; the match to TRBD1 covers 11 bases. With V trimmed by 9 bases and J by 8 bases, 11 bases remained unmatched. Germline V lookup: CDR1 ENHRY, CDR2 SYGVKD. There are 14 residues in the CDR3. CDR3 DNA: TGTGCCATTAACGGAGGACAGGGGGCGTTCGGCTACACCTTC. Translated: CAINGGQGAFGYTF.

The CDR3 sequence is CASSFLDRDGYTF. DNA of the CDR3: TGTGCCAGCAGTTTCTTGGACAGGGACGGCTACACCTTC. The chain couples TRBV28 to TRBJ1-2; 8 nucleotides align to TRBD1. This CDR3 comprises 13 residues. Germline V lookup: CDR1 MDHEN, CDR2 SYDVKM. V was clipped by 3 bases and J by 8 bases; unmatched bases: 5.

The chain couples TRBV28 to TRBJ1-5; D unclear. The CDR3 length is 13 residues. The V gene's germline CDR1 is MDHEN and CDR2 SYDVKM. The V end lost 3 bases, the J end lost 9 bases, and 12 bases lay between the germline ends. The CDR3 loop is CASSLAVRGPQHF. In DNA form, the CDR3 reads TGTGCCAGCAGTTTGGCAGTCCGAGGGCCCCAGCATTTT. The full variable domain, in which reference TRBV28 and TRBJ1-5 provide the parts outside the CDR3, is DVKVTQSSRYLVKRTGEKVFLECVQDMDHENMFWYRQDPGLGLRLIYFSYDVKMKEKGDIPEGYSVSREKKERFSLILESASTNQTSMYLCASSLAVRGPQHFGDGTRLSIL.

The CDR3 loop reads CASSHYPQETQYF. CDR3 coding DNA: TGTGCCAGCAGTCACTACCCCCAAGAGACCCAGTACTTC. The chain carries TRBV27 and TRBJ2-5; D is unresolved. CDR1 MNHEY and CDR2 SMNVEV come from the germline V gene (reference sequence). The CDR3 is 13 amino acids. V lost 5 bases to trimming and J lost 1 base, with 8 bases between them.

V is TRBV7-9 and J is TRBJ2-2; 7 positions match TRBD2. From germline, CDR1 is SEHNR and CDR2 FQNEAQ (reference sequence). Unmatched junction bases numbered 12, after V lost 1 base and J lost 1 base. The CDR3 covers 19 residues. The CDR3 here is CASSLDLRVRGVNTGELFF. DNA for the CDR3: TGTGCCAGCAGCTTAGACCTGCGTGTCCGGGGGGTGAACACCGGGGAGCTGTTTTTT.

V and J are TRBV7-6 and TRBJ2-1; tentatively, D is TRBD2 (6 bases). CDR1 and CDR2 (germline): SGHVS, FNYEAQ. This CDR3 region has 15 residues. V lost 3 bases and J lost 1, with 10 bases in between. The CDR3 sequence: CASSLGLASYNEQFF. The CDR3 DNA follows: TGTGCCAGCAGCTTGGGTCTAGCGTCCTACAATGAGCAGTTCTTC.

Notes on this clone: This sample includes further DNA sequences coding for the same CDR3. The chain combines TRBV6-1 with TRBJ2-3; D remains ambiguous. The V end lost 7 bases, the J end lost 5 bases, and 13 bases lay between the germline ends. Germline V lookup: CDR1 MNHNS, CDR2 SASEGT. The CDR3 totals 13 residues. The CDR3 coding sequence is TGTGCCAGCAAACTGTATGGCGGAGATACGCAGTATTTT. Its protein is CASKLYGGDTQYF.

This clone was found a few times. The same CDR3 can be traced to other DNA sequences in this sample. The chain links TRBV7-9 to TRBJ1-2; D is unresolved. The CDR3 runs to 11 residues. The germline V gene encodes CDR1 SEHNR and CDR2 FQNEAQ (reference sequence). The V and J ends lost 1 base and 8 bases respectively, with 5 bases between them. The CDR3 sequence is CASSLGAGYTF. CDR3 DNA: TGTGCCAGCAGCTTAGGGGCAGGCTACACCTTC.

A few counts support this clone. The rearrangement uses TRBV19 and TRBJ1-1; D perhaps matches TRBD1 (5 bases). CDR1 LNHDA and CDR2 SQIVND come from the germline V gene (reference sequence). The CDR3 runs 13 residues. The V gene lost 8 bases and the J gene lost 1 base, with 11 bases spanning the gap. This chain's CDR3 is CASRRRGNTEAFF. Written as DNA, the CDR3 is TGTGCCAGTCGGCGTAGGGGGAACACTGAAGCTTTCTTT.

The chain links TRBV5-1 to TRBJ2-7, with 10 bases fitting TRBD1. CDR1 and CDR2 (germline): SGHRS, YFSETQ. The CDR3 contains 15 residues. V was pared by 4 bases and J by 2 bases, with 6 bases of the junction left unmatched. For the CDR3, the DNA is TGCGCCAGCAGCGAGGACAGGGGGTCTCCCTACGAGCAGTACTTC. Translated, it gives CASSEDRGSPYEQYF.

The chain joins TRBV2 to TRBJ1-1, with D possibly TRBD1 on 6 matching bases. Germline V gives CDR1 SNHLY, CDR2 FYNNEI. The CDR3 is made up of 15 amino acids. Trimming shortened V by 1 base and J by 2 bases, and 11 bases separated the two germline ends. The DNA for the CDR3 is TGTGCCAGCAGTGAAGTTCGGGGACATAACACTGAAGCTTTCTTT. Amino acids: CASSEVRGHNTEAFF.

This clone is a singleton in its sample. The chain carries TRBV1 and TRBJ2-5; TRBD2 was called by the table and not checked on the DNA. The DNA end is a closer match to TRBJ2-7, so the J assignment may be wrong. TRBV1 is listed as a pseudogene. CDR3 length: 17 residues. In DNA form, the CDR3 reads TGCACCAGGGGGAGGGAGGGTCCGAATACGCCCTCCTACGAGCAGTACTTC. Translated, it gives CTRGREGPNTPSYEQYF.

The chain is built from TRBV29-1 and TRBJ2-7; D may be TRBD2 (5 bases). The length of the CDR3 is 14 residues. Trimming left V 3 bases short and J 4 bases short, with 16 bases between. Germline values: CDR1 SQVTM, CDR2 ANQGSEA. The chain's CDR3 is CSVESRGMGYEQYF. The CDR3 DNA follows: TGCAGCGTTGAGAGTAGAGGGATGGGTTACGAGCAGTACTTC.

The rearrangement uses TRBV11-2 and TRBJ2-1; D call uncertain. Germline V gives CDR1 SGHAT, CDR2 FQNNGV. The CDR3 has 15 amino acids. Trimming took off 1 base at V and 10 bases at J, with 17 bases between the two ends. CDR3 sequence (DNA): TGTGCCAGCAGCTTAGGGTTCTTTGAGAGCCAAGAGCAGTTCTTC. Translation: CASSLGFFESQEQFF.

The J gene is TRBJ2-1, the V gene TRBV2; 7 bases agree with TRBD1. V lost 2 bases and J lost 2; bases outside the gene matches: 15. The germline gives CDR1 SNHLY, CDR2 FYNNEI. CDR3 size: 19 residues. CDR3 nucleotides: TGTGCCAGCAGTGAATTAGGGGGCTACGCAACCGACACCTACAATGAGCAGTTCTTC. Its translation: CASSELGGYATDTYNEQFF.

This clone was seen a handful of times. The chain recombines TRBV28 with TRBJ1-5; 9 bases align to TRBD1. The CDR3 runs to 20 residues. CDR1 is MDHEN, CDR2 SYDVKM, per germline. V gave up 5 bases and J gave up 2 bases; unmatched junction bases: 19. CDR3 coding DNA: TGTGCCAGCAGTACCCTTACTGACAGGGGGATTATAGCGGGCAATCAGCCCCAGCATTTT. Amino acid sequence: CASSTLTDRGIIAGNQPQHF.

A remark on this clone: Other DNA sequences in the sample encode the same CDR3. V is TRBV5-4 and J is TRBJ2-7, with 8 positions matching TRBD1. Losses at the gene ends were 0 bases for V and 4 bases for J; bases not matched to a gene: 3. Germline values: CDR1 SGHNT, CDR2 YYREEE (reference sequence). CDR3 size: 14 residues. The CDR3 bases are TGTGCCAGCAGCTTGGGTCAGGGGGCTTACGAGCAGTACTTC. Its protein is CASSLGQGAYEQYF.

The CDR3 DNA follows: TGCGCCAGCAGCCATACCGACAGGGTTGAAGCTTTCTTT. This codes for CASSHTDRVEAFF. The chain joins TRBV4-1 to TRBJ1-1; TRBD1 agrees at 7 bases. CDR1 and CDR2 (germline): MGHRA, YSYEKL. This CDR3 is built from 13 residues. V lost 3 bases, J lost 7 bases, and 5 bases stayed unmatched.

The genes are TRBV6-1 and TRBJ1-2, with unresolved D. Germline V gene data show CDR1 as MNHNS and CDR2 as SASEGT. With 1 base removed from V and 0 bases from J, the gap between germline ends came to 6 bases. The CDR3 is 14 amino acids. The CDR3 DNA reads as TGTGCCAGCAGTGAAGAGATAGCTAACTATGGCTACACCTTC. Encoded protein: CASSEEIANYGYTF.

This chain uses TRBV2 with TRBJ2-1; possibly TRBD2 for D (6 bases). CDR3 length equals 14 residues. Germline lookup yields CDR1 SNHLY and CDR2 FYNNEI. V was pared by 4 bases and J by 4 bases, with 11 bases between. This chain's CDR3 is CASSGGRGYNEQFF. In DNA form, the CDR3 reads TGTGCCAGCAGTGGTGGACGGGGGTACAATGAGCAGTTCTTC.

This clone was seen once. This rearrangement joins TRBV7-2 to TRBJ1-6, with TRBD1 identical over 7 bases. The CDR3 length is 15 residues. Germline loops: CDR1 SGHTA, CDR2 FQGNSA. The trim removed 3 bases at V and 7 bases at J, leaving 6 bases unmatched. The CDR3 DNA sequence: TGTGCCAGCAGCTTCACGACAGGGTTAAATTCACCCCTCCACTTT. It is translated as CASSFTTGLNSPLHF.

This chain links TRBV9 with TRBJ2-6; D is perhaps TRBD2 (5 bases). The V gene lost 6 bases and the J gene lost 0 bases, with 10 bases spanning the gap. Germline V gene data show CDR1 as SGDLS and CDR2 as YYNGEE. The CDR3 totals 15 residues. The CDR3 nucleotides are TGTGCCAGCACGGGGAGCCGCTCTGGGGCCAACGTCCTGACTTTC. This encodes CASTGSRSGANVLTF. Full variable domain (rest looked up from reference TRBV9 and TRBJ2-6): DSGVTQTPKHLITATGQRVTLRCSPRSGDLSVYWYQQSLDQGLQFLIQYYNGEERAKGNILERFSAQQFPDLHSELNLSSLELGDSALYFCASTGSRSGANVLTFGAGSRLTVL.